The source of this TCR beta chain is a study of blood T cell repertoires in COVID-19. TCRdb's copy holds only in-frame clones and misses some; the assay was immunoSEQ multiplex PCR. The profile shows fewer than 200,000 clones, more than 75% of them singletons. This clonotype was obtained from a middle-aged man with acute or convalescent COVID-19. The sample consisted of peripheral blood.

The CDR3 sequence is CASSPGYLGGGYTF. CDR3 nucleotide sequence: TGCGCCAGCAGCCCTGGCTACCTCGGAGGTGGCTACACCTTC. V gene TRBV5-1 combines with J gene TRBJ1-2, with no clear D. CDR3 length equals 14 residues. Germline CDR1 SGHRS, CDR2 YFSETQ. The V end lost 4 bases, the J end lost 7 bases, and 17 bases lay between the germline ends.